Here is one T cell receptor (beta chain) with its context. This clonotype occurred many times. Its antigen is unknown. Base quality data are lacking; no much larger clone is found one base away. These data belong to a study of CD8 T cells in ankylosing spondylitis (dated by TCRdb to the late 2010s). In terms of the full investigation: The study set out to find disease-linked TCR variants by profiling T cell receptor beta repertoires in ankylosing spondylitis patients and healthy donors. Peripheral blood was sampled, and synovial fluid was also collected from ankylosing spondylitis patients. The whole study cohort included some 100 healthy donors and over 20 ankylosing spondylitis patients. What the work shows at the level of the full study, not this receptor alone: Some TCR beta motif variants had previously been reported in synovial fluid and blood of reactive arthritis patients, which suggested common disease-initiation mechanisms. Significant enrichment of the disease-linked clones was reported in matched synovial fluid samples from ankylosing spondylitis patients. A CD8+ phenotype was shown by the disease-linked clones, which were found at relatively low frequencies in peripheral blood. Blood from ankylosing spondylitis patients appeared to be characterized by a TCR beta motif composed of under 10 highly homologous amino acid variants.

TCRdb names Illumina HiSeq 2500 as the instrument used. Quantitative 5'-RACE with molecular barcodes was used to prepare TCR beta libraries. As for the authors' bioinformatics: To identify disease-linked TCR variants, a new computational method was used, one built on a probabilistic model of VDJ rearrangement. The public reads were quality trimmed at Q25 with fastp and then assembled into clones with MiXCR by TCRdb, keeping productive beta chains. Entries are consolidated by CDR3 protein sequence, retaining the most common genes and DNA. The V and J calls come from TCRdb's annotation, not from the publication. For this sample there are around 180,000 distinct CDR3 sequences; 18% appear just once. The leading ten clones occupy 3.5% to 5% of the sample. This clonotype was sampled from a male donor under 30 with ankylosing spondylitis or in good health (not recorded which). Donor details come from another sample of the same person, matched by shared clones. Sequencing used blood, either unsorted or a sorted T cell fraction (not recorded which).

The DNA reads as follows: TGCGCCAGCAGCTCCGGACAGGCGACTGAAGCTTTCTTT. This is translated as CASSSGQATEAFF. The rearrangement combines TRBV5-1 with TRBJ1-1; 7 junctional bases match TRBD1. The CDR3, from cysteine to phenylalanine, totals 13 residues. Of the read, only the CDR3 DNA is kept; its 39 bases are in frame from base 1. The germline V gene gives CDR1 as SGHRS and CDR2 as YFSETQ. Relative to germline, V is missing 3 bases and J is missing 5 bases, with 4 bases of the junction outside any gene match.